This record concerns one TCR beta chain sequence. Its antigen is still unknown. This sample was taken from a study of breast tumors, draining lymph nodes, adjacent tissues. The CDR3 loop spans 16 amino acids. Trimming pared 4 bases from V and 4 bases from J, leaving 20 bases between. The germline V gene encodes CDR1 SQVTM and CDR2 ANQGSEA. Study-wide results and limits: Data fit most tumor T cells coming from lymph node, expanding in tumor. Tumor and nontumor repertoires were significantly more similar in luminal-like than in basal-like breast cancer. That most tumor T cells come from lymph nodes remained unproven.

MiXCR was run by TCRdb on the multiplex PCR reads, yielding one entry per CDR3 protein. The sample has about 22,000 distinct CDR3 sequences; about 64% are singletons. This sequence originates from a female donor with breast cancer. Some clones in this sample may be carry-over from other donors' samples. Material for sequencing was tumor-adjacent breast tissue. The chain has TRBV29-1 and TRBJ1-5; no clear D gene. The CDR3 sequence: CSVAWGTGGSNQPQHF. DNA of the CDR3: TGCAGCGTTGCCTGGGGTACGGGAGGATCTAATCAGCCCCAGCATTTT. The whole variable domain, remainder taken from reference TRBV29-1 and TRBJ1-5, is SAVISQKPSRDICQRGTSLTIQCQVDSQVTMMFWYRQQPGQSLTLIATANQGSEATYESGFVIDKFPISRPNLTFSTLTVSNMSPEDSSIYLCSVAWGTGGSNQPQHFGDGTRLSIL.